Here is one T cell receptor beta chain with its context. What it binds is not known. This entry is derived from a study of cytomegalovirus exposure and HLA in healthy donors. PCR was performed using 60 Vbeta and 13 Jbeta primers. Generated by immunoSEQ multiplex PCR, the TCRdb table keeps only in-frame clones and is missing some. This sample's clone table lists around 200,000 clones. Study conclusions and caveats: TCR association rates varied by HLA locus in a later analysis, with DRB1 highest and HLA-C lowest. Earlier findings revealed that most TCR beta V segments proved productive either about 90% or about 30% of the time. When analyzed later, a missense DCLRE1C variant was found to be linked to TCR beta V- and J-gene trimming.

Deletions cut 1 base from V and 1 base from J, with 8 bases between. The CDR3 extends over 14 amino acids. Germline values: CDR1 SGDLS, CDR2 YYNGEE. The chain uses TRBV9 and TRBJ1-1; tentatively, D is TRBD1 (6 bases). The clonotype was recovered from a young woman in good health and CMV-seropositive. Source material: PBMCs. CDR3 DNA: TGTGCCAGCAGCGTAACAGGGTCGAACACTGAAGCTTTCTTT. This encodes CASSVTGSNTEAFF.